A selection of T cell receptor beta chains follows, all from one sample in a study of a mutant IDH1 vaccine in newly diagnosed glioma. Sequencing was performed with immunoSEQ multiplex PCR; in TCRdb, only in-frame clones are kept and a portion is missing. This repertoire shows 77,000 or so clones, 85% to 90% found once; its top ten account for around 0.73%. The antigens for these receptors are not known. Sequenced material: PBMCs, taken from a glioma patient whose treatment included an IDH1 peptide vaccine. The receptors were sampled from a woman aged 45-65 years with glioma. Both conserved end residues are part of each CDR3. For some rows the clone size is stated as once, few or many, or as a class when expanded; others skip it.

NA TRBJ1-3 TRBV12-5 CASGPRQGQNTIYF
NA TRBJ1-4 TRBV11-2 CASSLDRGELFF
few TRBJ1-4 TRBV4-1 CASSQLRETNEKLFF
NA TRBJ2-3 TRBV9 CASSPRLAGGDTDTQYF
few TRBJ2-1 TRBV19 CASSINLAGGANEQFF
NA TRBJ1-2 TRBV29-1 CSASGRLFPYGYTF
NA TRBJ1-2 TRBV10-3 CAIAQGTAGYGYTF
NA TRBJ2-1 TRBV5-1 CASSLAPERGQQFF
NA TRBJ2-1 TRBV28 CASRGEGARVEQFF
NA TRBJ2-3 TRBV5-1 CASSFGQTDTQYF
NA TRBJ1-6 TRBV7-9 CASSQGQGNSPLHF
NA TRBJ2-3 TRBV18 CASSPFFDRDTQYF
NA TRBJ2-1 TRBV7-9 CASSLARDEQFF
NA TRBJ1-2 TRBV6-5 CASSARPKGPKTF
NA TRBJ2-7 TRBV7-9 CASSSPGTEAYEQYF
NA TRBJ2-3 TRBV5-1 CASSPRSGLNTDTQYF
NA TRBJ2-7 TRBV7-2 CASSLSAVQYF
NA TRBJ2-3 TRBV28 CASSAPPSGSTQYF
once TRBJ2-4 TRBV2 CASSAGLAGAGNIQYF
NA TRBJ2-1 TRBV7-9 CASSLEGGSGSYDEQFF
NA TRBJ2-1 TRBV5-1 CASSFPTRQGNEQFF
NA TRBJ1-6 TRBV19 CASSKRTAQNSPLHF
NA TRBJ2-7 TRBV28 CASRPGQLTYEQYF
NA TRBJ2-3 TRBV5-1 CASSLGERDGTQYF
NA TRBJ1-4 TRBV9 CASSPGDRAGEKLFF
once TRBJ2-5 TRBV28 CASHRPGQETQYF
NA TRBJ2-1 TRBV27 CASSFGLGGGNEQFF
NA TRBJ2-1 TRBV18 CASSPLAGVFDEQFF
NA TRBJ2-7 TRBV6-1 CASSEEARYYEQYF
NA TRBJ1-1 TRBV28 CASSSAGEPNTEAFF
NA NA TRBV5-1 CASSLGAGGHEQYF
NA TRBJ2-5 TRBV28 CASSSGTSSRETQYF
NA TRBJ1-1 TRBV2 CASREIMNTEAFF
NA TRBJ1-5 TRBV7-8 CASSSYRVMYSNQPQHF
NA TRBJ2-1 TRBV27 CASSINLAGGSYNEQFF
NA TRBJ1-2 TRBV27 CASSLGPWTETGYTF
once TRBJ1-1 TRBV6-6 CASERGTAANTEAFF
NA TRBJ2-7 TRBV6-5 CASSYGGTSEQYF
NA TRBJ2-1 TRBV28 CASREGGSEQFF
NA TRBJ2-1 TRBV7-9 CASGPTQQFF
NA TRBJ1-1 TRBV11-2 CASSRNTEAFF
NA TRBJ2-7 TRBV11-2 CASSKAGTSSYEQYF
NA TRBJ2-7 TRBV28 CASSSSGRAFDEQYF
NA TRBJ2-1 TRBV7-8 CASSVTSDNEQFF
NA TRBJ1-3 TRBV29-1 CSVVWTGRPGNTIYF
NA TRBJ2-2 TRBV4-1 CASSTPRVSRNTGELFF
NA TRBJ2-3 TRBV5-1 CASSLEQITDTQYF
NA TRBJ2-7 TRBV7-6 CASSLASFASGSTYEQYF
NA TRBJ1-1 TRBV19 CASSILSPLGTEAFF
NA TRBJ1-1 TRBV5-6 CASSLEGRQNTEAFF
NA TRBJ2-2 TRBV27 CASKPSAPSTGELFF
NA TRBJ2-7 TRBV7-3 CASSRFFGRENEQYF
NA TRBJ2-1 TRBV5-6 CASSLLGTDYNEQFF
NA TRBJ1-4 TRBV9 CASSVDPHGGHEKLFF
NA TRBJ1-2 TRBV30 CAWNRDRTIYGYTF
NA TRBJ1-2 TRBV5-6 CASSLFQGLEGGYTF
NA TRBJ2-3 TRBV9 CASSARTSGRTDTQYF